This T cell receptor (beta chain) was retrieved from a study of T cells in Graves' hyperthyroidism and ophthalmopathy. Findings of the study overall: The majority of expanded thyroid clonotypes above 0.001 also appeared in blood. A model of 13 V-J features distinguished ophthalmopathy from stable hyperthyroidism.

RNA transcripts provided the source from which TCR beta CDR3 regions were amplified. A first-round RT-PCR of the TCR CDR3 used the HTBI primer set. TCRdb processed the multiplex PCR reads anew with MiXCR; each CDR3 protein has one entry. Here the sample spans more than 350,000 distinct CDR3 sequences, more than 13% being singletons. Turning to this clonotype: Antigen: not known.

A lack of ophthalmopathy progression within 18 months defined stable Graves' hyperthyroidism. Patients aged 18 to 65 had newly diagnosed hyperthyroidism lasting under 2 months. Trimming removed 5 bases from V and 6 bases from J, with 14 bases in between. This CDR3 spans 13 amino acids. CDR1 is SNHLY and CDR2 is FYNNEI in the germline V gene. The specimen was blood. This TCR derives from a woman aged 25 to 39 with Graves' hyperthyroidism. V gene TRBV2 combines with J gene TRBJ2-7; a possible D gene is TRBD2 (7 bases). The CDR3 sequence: CASSTGRGLEQYF. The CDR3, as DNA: TGTGCCAGCAGTACAGGGAGGGGACTCGAGCAGTACTTC.